Sequencing of this T cell receptor beta chain was carried out in a study of T cells in Graves' hyperthyroidism and ophthalmopathy. Remarks on this clonotype: Its antigen is currently unknown.

Patients were excluded because of uncontrolled infection, other autoimmune disease, pregnancy or lactation. With 7 bases clipped from V and 4 bases from J, the junction kept 11 bases outside the gene matches. Germline V CDR1 and CDR2: MDHEN, SYDVKM. The CDR3 loop spans 15 amino acids. Amplified regions were TCR beta CDR3 sequences from RNA transcripts. The HTBI primer set was used in a first-round RT-PCR of the TCR CDR3. MiXCR, applied by TCRdb to the multiplex PCR reads, yields one record per CDR3 protein. The sample lists roughly 500,000 distinct CDR3 sequences, around 43% occurring once. The study, taken as a whole, reports: Prediction of ophthalmopathy progression came a median 6.5 months pre-onset. Blood held most thyroid clonotypes expanded above 0.001 frequency.

This chain joins TRBV28 and TRBJ2-7; 9 nucleotides match TRBD2. The sequencing sample was made of peripheral blood or thyroid tissue (not recorded which). The clonotype comes from an adult woman with Graves' disease, either hyperthyroidism or ophthalmopathy (not recorded which). The CDR3 DNA follows: TGTGCCAGCAAGGAAGCGGGAGGCTTGGTTTACGAGCAGTACTTC. As protein: CASKEAGGLVYEQYF. Full variable domain (remainder filled in from reference TRBV28 and TRBJ2-7): DVKVTQSSRYLVKRTGEKVFLECVQDMDHENMFWYRQDPGLGLRLIYFSYDVKMKEKGDIPEGYSVSREKKERFSLILESASTNQTSMYLCASKEAGGLVYEQYFGPGTRLTVT.